This T cell receptor (beta chain) was identified in a study of blood T cell repertoires in COVID-19. This clone was found once. Repertoires were generated with immunoSEQ multiplex PCR, while TCRdb's copy carries only in-frame clones and drops some. The sample holds fewer than 80,000 clones, roughly four fifths seen once. This CDR3 has 17 residues. Trimming at V came to 6 bases and at J to 4 bases, leaving 12 bases not matched to a gene. In germline, CDR1 is LGHDT, CDR2 YNNKEL (reference sequence). This TCR was sampled from a woman aged 80 or older with acute or convalescent COVID-19. The sequenced material came from peripheral blood. This sequence joins TRBV3-1 (or the pseudogene TRBV3-2) and TRBJ1-3, with 10 bases matching TRBD1. The CDR3 DNA is TGTGCCAGCAGAGAAGCCGGGACAGGGGTAAGGGGAAACACCATATATTTT. Amino acid sequence: CASREAGTGVRGNTIYF.